The 32 T cell receptor beta chains listed next were all sequenced from one sample in a study of beta chain features in type 1 diabetes. Overall study findings and caveats: For Type 1 diabetes patients, all four CD4+ subsets carried TCRB CDR3s that were moderately but significantly shorter.

Isolated RNA was reverse transcribed in full, so expressed TCRB transcripts were sequenced. Data came from immunoSEQ multiplex PCR; TCRdb stores just in-frame clones and leaves some out. The sample lists 300,000 or so clones, approximately 15% occurring once. Antigens for these TCRs are unknown. Specimen: naive CD4+ T cells from blood. All receptors derive from a man aged 25 to 45 with type 1 diabetes.

CDR3 bases: TGTGCCAGCAGCTCGGGACAGCGAAACACCATATATTTT. Residues: CASSSGQRNTIYF. The rearrangement links TRBV9 to TRBJ1-3; TRBD1 aligns across 7 bases. After removal of 4 bases from V and 5 bases from J, the junction contained 3 bases not matched to a gene. The germline CDR1 and CDR2 sequences are SGDLS and YYNGEE. This CDR3 spans 13 amino acids.

This clone was seen a handful of times. As DNA, the CDR3 is TGTGCCAGCTCACCACCGACTAGCGGTTACACCGGGGAGCTGTTTTTT. Its protein is CASSPPTSGYTGELFF. V gene TRBV18 combines with J gene TRBJ2-2; 9 bases align to TRBD2. V gave up 0 bases and J gave up 3 bases; unmatched junction bases: 2. The germline V gene encodes CDR1 KGHSH and CDR2 LQKENI. There are 16 residues in the CDR3.

The chain recombines TRBV5-1 with TRBJ2-2; 8 nucleotides match TRBD1. The CDR3 length is 15 residues. CDR1 is SGHRS and CDR2 is YFSETQ in the germline V gene. Trimming at V came to 4 bases and at J to 1 base, leaving 3 bases not matched to a gene. The CDR3 region has the DNA TGCGCCAGCAGCAGAGGACAGGGGAACACCGGGGAGCTGTTTTTT. This gives the protein CASSRGQGNTGELFF.

The chain recombines TRBV29-1 with TRBJ1-1; TRBD1 matches 7 bases. This CDR3 contains 17 residues. The trim removed 6 bases at V and 0 bases at J, leaving 16 bases unmatched. Germline V gives CDR1 SQVTM, CDR2 ANQGSEA. The CDR3, as DNA: TGCAGCGTCCGCCTTGCTGACCGACAGGGCATGAACACTGAAGCTTTCTTT. It is translated as CSVRLADRQGMNTEAFF.

In this sample, this clone turned up a few times. The chain recombines TRBV29-1 with TRBJ2-5; TRBD2 aligns across 9 bases. The CDR3 has 13 residues. V lost 6 bases to trimming and J lost 4 bases; unmatched junction nucleotides: 6. CDR1 SQVTM and CDR2 ANQGSEA come from the germline V gene. The CDR3 DNA follows: TGCAGCGTCCGAAATAGCGGGAGAGAGACCCAGTACTTC. It encodes CSVRNSGRETQYF.

The V call is TRBV11-3, the J call TRBJ2-1, with D maybe TRBD1 (6 bases). The CDR3 is made up of 17 amino acids. V lost 5 bases to trimming and J lost 0 bases, with 17 bases between them. Germline V lookup: CDR1 SGHNT, CDR2 YENEEA. The CDR3 sequence: CASSPRQAQSSYNEQFF. The CDR3 DNA is TGTGCCAGCAGCCCCCGACAGGCGCAGAGCTCCTACAATGAGCAGTTCTTC. Looking up the rest from reference TRBV11-3 and TRBJ2-1 gives the full variable domain: EAGVVQSPRYKIIEKKQPVAFWCNPISGHNTLYWYLQNLGQGPELLIRYENEEAVDDSQLPKDRFSAERLKGVDSTLKIQPAELGDSAVYLCASSPRQAQSSYNEQFFGPGTRLTVL.

The chain employs TRBV28 and TRBJ1-1, with TRBD1 as a possible D gene (6 bases). The CDR3 is 14 amino acids. V dropped 6 bases and J dropped 3 bases, with 14 bases sitting between them. The V gene's germline CDR1 is MDHEN and CDR2 SYDVKM. DNA of the CDR3: TGTGCCAGCAGCCAACAGGGACCCCACACTGAAGCTTTCTTT. Translating gives CASSQQGPHTEAFF.

The chain has TRBV28 and TRBJ2-7; D not resolved. The CDR3 length is 12 residues. Between the trimmed V and J ends, which lost 2 bases and 3 bases, there was a span of 5 bases. Germline values: CDR1 MDHEN, CDR2 SYDVKM. Written as DNA, the CDR3 is TGTGCCAGCAGTTTAGTCGGCTACGAGCAGTACTTC. It yields the protein CASSLVGYEQYF.

The chain recombines TRBV29-1 with TRBJ2-1; a weak D match, TRBD1 (5 bases). V was cut by 1 base and J by 9 bases, with 10 bases left in between. The CDR3 contains 12 residues. In germline, CDR1 is SQVTM, CDR2 ANQGSEA. In DNA, the CDR3 is TGCAGCGTTGAAGCAGGGATGGGTGAGCAGTTCTTC. It translates to CSVEAGMGEQFF.

This clone was seen more than once but under ten times. V gene TRBV29-1 combines with J gene TRBJ2-3, with D possibly TRBD2 on 5 matching bases. The CDR3 contains 13 residues. Trimming removed 7 bases from V and 4 bases from J, with 15 bases in between. Germline CDR1 and CDR2: SQVTM and ANQGSEA. DNA of the CDR3: TGCAGCGCCTCGGTTCAGGAGGCAGATACGCAGTATTTT. Its translation is CSASVQEADTQYF.

The chain has TRBV28 and TRBJ2-7, with 7 bases fitting TRBD1. Germline values: CDR1 MDHEN, CDR2 SYDVKM. The CDR3 totals 18 residues. V shed 4 bases, J shed 3 bases, and the junction held 18 bases outside the gene matches. The CDR3 DNA follows: TGTGCCAGCAGTTCTCCTGGGGTGGCGACAGGGTACTACTACGAGCAGTACTTC. As protein: CASSSPGVATGYYYEQYF.

In its sample, this clone was seen a few times. Here the CDR3 reads CASSSSLEGDTQYF. CDR3 in DNA: TGTGCCAGCAGCTCGTCTCTGGAGGGAGATACGCAGTATTTT. This chain links TRBV7-8 with TRBJ2-3, with D possibly matching TRBD2 (6 bases). V was clipped by 4 bases and J by 5 bases, with 13 bases between them. The CDR3 is made up of 14 amino acids. CDR1 is SGHVS, CDR2 FQNEAQ, per germline.

The table lists this clone with a few counts. The V call is TRBV7-2, the J call TRBJ2-1, with TRBD2 identical over 8 bases. The CDR3 is 14 residues long. The germline gives CDR1 SGHTA, CDR2 FQGNSA. The J segment lost 9 bases and the V segment lost 4 bases, leaving 8 bases of the junction unmatched. CDR3: CASSSSGTRTEQFF. Here the CDR3 DNA reads TGTGCCAGCAGCTCATCCGGGACTAGAACTGAGCAGTTCTTC.

This clone was recorded a few times. The genes are TRBV6-4 and TRBJ2-1; 9 nucleotides match TRBD2. The CDR3 covers 16 residues. The ends lost 7 bases at V and 9 bases at J; junction bases unmatched: 16. Per germline, CDR1 MRHNA and CDR2 SNTAGT. The CDR3: CASKLAGGPSESEQFF. CDR3 nucleotides: TGTGCCAGCAAGCTGGCGGGAGGGCCGTCGGAAAGTGAGCAGTTCTTC.

The rearrangement uses TRBV25-1 and TRBJ2-5; TRBD1 aligns across 10 bases. Near its end, the DNA agrees better with TRBJ2-7, so the J call may be wrong. CDR3 length equals 13 residues. Germline V gives CDR1 MGHDK, CDR2 SYGVNS. The chain's CDR3 is CASRTGGIDEQYF. CDR3 nucleotides: TGTGCCAGCAGGACAGGGGGCATAGACGAGCAGTACTTC.

This clone has more than one count but fewer than ten. The chain has TRBV29-1 and TRBJ1-4; 8 bases agree with TRBD1. Germline trimming cut 7 bases from V and 8 bases from J; bases unmatched to any gene: 9. Per germline, CDR1 SQVTM and CDR2 ANQGSEA. The CDR3 runs 13 residues. The CDR3, as DNA: TGCAGCGCCCAGGGACAGGTCGGCGAAAAACTGTTTTTT. This encodes CSAQGQVGEKLFF.

The sample holds a few counts of this clone. V usage is TRBV9 and J usage is TRBJ1-2, with 7 bases fitting TRBD1. Germline assignment: CDR1 SGDLS and CDR2 YYNGEE. This CDR3 has 13 amino acids. The trim removed 4 bases at V and 8 bases at J, leaving 8 bases unmatched. In DNA, the CDR3 is TGTGCCAGCAGCTCGACAGGGTCAACGGGCTACACCTTC. It translates to CASSSTGSTGYTF.

The chain employs TRBV9 and TRBJ1-1, with 9 bases identical to TRBD1. Germline CDR1 is SGDLS and CDR2 is YYNGEE. With 3 bases clipped from V and 5 bases from J, the junction kept 8 bases outside the gene matches. The CDR3 extends over 15 amino acids. Here the CDR3 reads CASSATGGAWTEAFF. The CDR3 coding sequence is TGTGCCAGCAGCGCCACAGGGGGCGCATGGACTGAAGCTTTCTTT.

This clone has a handful of counts. This sequence joins TRBV4-1 and TRBJ1-2; 9 nucleotides match TRBD1. The germline V gene has CDR1 MGHRA and CDR2 YSYEKL. This CDR3 contains 14 residues. The trim removed 3 bases at V and 8 bases at J, leaving 7 bases unmatched. DNA for the CDR3: TGCGCCAGCAGCCAGGTGGACAGGGGTAGAGGCTACACCTTC. Residues: CASSQVDRGRGYTF.

The rearrangement links TRBV25-1 to TRBJ1-1; D gene uncertain. This CDR3 contains 14 residues. V was clipped by 6 bases and J by 0 bases, with 11 bases between them. The germline V gene encodes CDR1 MGHDK and CDR2 SYGVNS. CDR3 sequence reads: CASRREGMNTEAFF. As DNA, the CDR3 is TGTGCCAGCAGGCGAGAGGGCATGAACACTGAAGCTTTCTTT.

This clone was seen only a few times. The chain combines TRBV4-3 with TRBJ2-1, with TRBD2 matching 9 bases. Germline CDR1 is LGHNA and CDR2 is YSLEER. V was clipped by 0 bases and J by 8 bases; unmatched bases: 8. CDR3 length: 16 residues. CDR3 in DNA: TGCGCCAGCAGCCAAGAACTAGCGGGCCAAAGGTATGAGCAGTTCTTC. Translation: CASSQELAGQRYEQFF.

This chain connects TRBV4-1 to TRBJ2-5; TRBD2 is a possible D gene (7 bases). V lost 0 bases and J lost 7, with 9 bases in between. The length of the CDR3 is 13 residues. Looked up from germline, CDR1 is MGHRA and CDR2 is YSYEKL. The CDR3 loop reads CASSQEGGATQYF. As DNA, the CDR3 is TGCGCCAGCAGCCAAGAAGGGGGGGCGACCCAGTACTTC.

The chain carries TRBV28 and TRBJ2-6, with 7 bases matching TRBD1. CDR3 length: 18 amino acids. V lost 4 bases and J lost 0; bases outside the gene matches: 9. Germline V gene sequence: CDR1 MDHEN, CDR2 SYDVKM. CDR3 sequence (DNA): TGTGCCAGCAGTTCGACAGGGTCTTACTCCTCTGGGGCCAACGTCCTGACTTTC. Translating gives CASSSTGSYSSGANVLTF.

The rearrangement uses TRBV4-3 and TRBJ2-5; D unresolved. The CDR3 consists of 13 residues. Germline lookup yields CDR1 LGHNA and CDR2 YSLEER. The V end was cut by 1 base, the J end by 2 bases, with 5 bases between. This chain's CDR3 is CASSQVGQETQYF. The DNA of the CDR3 is TGCGCCAGCAGCCAAGTCGGGCAAGAGACCCAGTACTTC.

This clone was seen only a few times. The chain employs TRBV7-3 and TRBJ2-1; 7 bases are a match to TRBD2. Germline CDR1 is SGHTA and CDR2 is FQGTGA. J gave up 6 bases and V 2 bases, and 10 bases lay outside the gene matches. The CDR3 covers 16 residues. CDR3 sequence (DNA): TGTGCCAGCAGCTTATGGGACTACCGGGGATCCAATGAGCAGTTCTTC. This encodes CASSLWDYRGSNEQFF.

The CDR3 reads CASSTERDIQYF. The CDR3 DNA is TGTGCCAGCAGCACCGAGAGGGACATTCAGTACTTC. The V gene is TRBV9, the J gene TRBJ2-4, with D maybe TRBD2 (5 bases). The germline V gene encodes CDR1 SGDLS and CDR2 YYNGEE. Deletions cut 4 bases from V and 8 bases from J, with 10 bases between. This CDR3 has 12 residues. Full variable domain (outside the CDR3, taken from reference TRBV9 and TRBJ2-4): DSGVTQTPKHLITATGQRVTLRCSPRSGDLSVYWYQQSLDQGLQFLIQYYNGEERAKGNILERFSAQQFPDLHSELNLSSLELGDSALYFCASSTERDIQYFGAGTRLSVL.

The rearrangement links TRBV28 to TRBJ2-1; weak D call: TRBD2 (5 bases). Trimming left V 7 bases short and J 3 bases short, with 16 bases between. The germline V gene has CDR1 MDHEN and CDR2 SYDVKM. This CDR3 spans 15 amino acids. The CDR3 DNA reads as TGTGCCAGCACCCTCGGAGGACGCTACTACAATGAGCAGTTCTTC. It codes for CASTLGGRYYNEQFF.

The rearrangement joins TRBV5-1 to TRBJ2-1; possible D gene TRBD2, 6 bases. Germline CDR1 is SGHRS and CDR2 is YFSETQ. The V end was cut by 0 bases, the J end by 3 bases, with 10 bases between. This CDR3 has 15 amino acids. The DNA for the CDR3 is TGCGCCAGCAGCTTGGACGGGAGTGACTACAATGAGCAGTTCTTC. Its translation: CASSLDGSDYNEQFF.

This clone has just a few counts. V is TRBV5-6 and J is TRBJ2-7; D unresolved. The CDR3 totals 11 residues. The germline V and J ends were trimmed by 2 bases and 6 bases, with 6 bases remaining between them. Looked up from germline, CDR1 is SGHDT and CDR2 is YYEEEE. CDR3 region: CASSLTSEQYF. CDR3 DNA sequence: TGTGCCAGCAGCTTAACATCCGAGCAGTACTTC.

This clone was picked up a small number of times. The V gene is TRBV27, the J gene TRBJ2-1; no firm D call. The CDR3 covers 11 residues. The V end lost 5 bases, the J end lost 4 bases, and 3 bases lay between the germline ends. The germline CDR1 and CDR2 sequences are MNHEY and SMNVEV (reference sequence). CDR3 coding DNA: TGTGCCAGCAGTCATTACAATGAGCAGTTCTTC. Its protein product is CASSHYNEQFF.

In DNA, the CDR3 is TGCGCCAGCAGCTTGGGACAAGTCCAAGGCGAGCAGTACTTC. As protein: CASSLGQVQGEQYF. The chain combines TRBV5-1 with TRBJ2-7; D call uncertain. V lost 0 bases and J lost 6, with 13 bases in between. The germline CDR1 and CDR2 sequences are SGHRS and YFSETQ. This CDR3 comprises 14 residues.

This clone came up a few times. The chain recombines TRBV7-9 with TRBJ1-2; 11 bases map to TRBD1. Looked up from germline, CDR1 is SEHNR and CDR2 is FQNEAQ (reference sequence). Trimming removed 7 bases from V and 8 bases from J; junction bases left unmatched: 12. The CDR3 length is 15 residues. The CDR3 reads CASTGTGGAHWGYTF. The CDR3 region has the DNA TGTGCCAGCACCGGGACAGGGGGAGCTCACTGGGGCTACACCTTC. Full variable domain (outside the CDR3, taken from reference TRBV7-9 and TRBJ1-2): DTGVSQNPRHKITKRGQNVTFRCDPISEHNRLYWYRQTLGQGPEFLTYFQNEAQLEKSRLLSDRFSAERPKGSFSTLEIQRTEQGDSAMYLCASTGTGGAHWGYTFGSGTRLTVV.